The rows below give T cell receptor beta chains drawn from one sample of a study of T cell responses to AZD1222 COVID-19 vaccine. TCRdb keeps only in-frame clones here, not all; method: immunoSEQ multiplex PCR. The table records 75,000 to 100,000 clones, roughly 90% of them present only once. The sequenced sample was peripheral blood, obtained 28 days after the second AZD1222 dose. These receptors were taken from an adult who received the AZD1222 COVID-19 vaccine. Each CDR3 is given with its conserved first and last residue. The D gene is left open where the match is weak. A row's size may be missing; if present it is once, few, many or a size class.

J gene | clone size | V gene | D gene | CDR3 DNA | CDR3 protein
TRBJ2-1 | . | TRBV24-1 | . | TGTGCCACCAGTGACCCCGGGACTGCCGTTAGGTTCTTC | CATSDPGTAVRFF
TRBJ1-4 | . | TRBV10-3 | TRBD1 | TGTGCCACGGGGACAGCCTCGGGTGAAAAACTGTTTTTT | CATGTASGEKLFF
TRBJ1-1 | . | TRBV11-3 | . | TGTGCCAGCAGCTCCCGCGTCTTAAACACTGAAGCTTTCTTT | CASSSRVLNTEAFF
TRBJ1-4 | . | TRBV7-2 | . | TGTGCCAGCAGCCAGCACAGTGCAACTAATGAAAAACTGTTTTTT | CASSQHSATNEKLFF
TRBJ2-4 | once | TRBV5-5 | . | TGTGCCAGCAGCTTCGGGACTCCTTTAGCCAAAAACATTCAGTACTTC | CASSFGTPLAKNIQYF
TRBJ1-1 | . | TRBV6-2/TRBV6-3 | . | TGTGCCAGCACCCCGGGGCCAGGGCCCACTGAAGCTTTCTTT | CASTPGPGPTEAFF
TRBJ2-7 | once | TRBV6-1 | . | TGTGCCAGCAGTGATCTGGTAGAGCAGTACTTC | CASSDLVEQYF
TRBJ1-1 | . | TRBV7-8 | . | TGTGCCAGCAGCCCATCACTAGGACGGCTGAACACTGAAGCTTTCTTT | CASSPSLGRLNTEAFF
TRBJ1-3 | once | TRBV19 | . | TGTGCCAGTAGAACGACAGGCGCCAGCTCTGGAAACACCATATATTTT | CASRTTGASSGNTIYF
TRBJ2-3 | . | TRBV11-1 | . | TGTGCCAGCAGCACCCTGCGGGCAGATACGCAGTATTTT | CASSTLRADTQYF
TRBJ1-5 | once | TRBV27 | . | TGTGCCAGCAGTAAGTCGGATCAGCCCCAGCATTTT | CASSKSDQPQHF
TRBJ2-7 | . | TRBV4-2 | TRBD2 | TGTGCCAGCAGCCAGTCGACTAGCGGCACCTACGAGCAGTACTTC | CASSQSTSGTYEQYF
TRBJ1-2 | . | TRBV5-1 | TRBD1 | TGCGCCAGCAGCCCCCCGGGACAGGCTAACTATGGCTACACCTTC | CASSPPGQANYGYTF
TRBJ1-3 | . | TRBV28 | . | TGTGCCAGCAACCATGGGGGTCACGCACTAACCTCTGGAAACACCATATATTTT | CASNHGGHALTSGNTIYF
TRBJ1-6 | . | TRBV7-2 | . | TGTGCCAGCAGTATTAGGGGGGGGGCACGGAATTCACCCCTCCACTTT | CASSIRGGARNSPLHF
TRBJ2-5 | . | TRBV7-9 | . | TGTGCCAGCAGCTTACTAGGAGGGGAGACCCAGTACTTC | CASSLLGGETQYF
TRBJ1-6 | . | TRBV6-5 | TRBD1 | TGTGCCAGCAGAGTCGAGGGGGCGGCTAATTCACCCCTCCACTTT | CASRVEGAANSPLHF
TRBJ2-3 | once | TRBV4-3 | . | TGCGCCAGCAGCCTTCAGCGGTCTAGCACAGATACGCAGTATTTT | CASSLQRSSTDTQYF
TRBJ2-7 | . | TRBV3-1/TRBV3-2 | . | TGTGCCAGCAGCCAATCCAGGGTACTCATGGGGTACGAGCAGTACTTC | CASSQSRVLMGYEQYF
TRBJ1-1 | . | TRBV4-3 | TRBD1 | TGCGCCAGCAGCCGGGACAGGGGGACTGAAGCTTTCTTT | CASSRDRGTEAFF
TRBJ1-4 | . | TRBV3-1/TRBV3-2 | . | TGTGCCAGCAGTAGACTTGAAAAACTGTTTTTT | CASSRLEKLFF
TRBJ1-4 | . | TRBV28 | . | TGTGCCAGCAGTCCCCTGGGGGTGCGGGAAAAACTGTTTTTT | CASSPLGVREKLFF
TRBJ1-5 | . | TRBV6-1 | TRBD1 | TGTGCCAGCAGTGAGGGGGTTCGGCACACAGGGGCAAATCAGCCCCAGCATTTT | CASSEGVRHTGANQPQHF
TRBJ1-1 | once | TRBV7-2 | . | TGTGCCAGCAGTCCCCAGTGGAACACTGAAGCTTTCTTT | CASSPQWNTEAFF
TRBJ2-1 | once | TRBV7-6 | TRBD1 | TGTGCCAGCAGTCCAAAAACAGGGGGCGTCTGGGATGAGCAGTTCTTC | CASSPKTGGVWDEQFF
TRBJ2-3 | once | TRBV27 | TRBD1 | TGTGCCAGCAGTCGCGAGCTCGGACAGGAAATAGATACGCAGTATTTT | CASSRELGQEIDTQYF
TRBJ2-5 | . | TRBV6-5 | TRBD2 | TGTGCCAGCAGTTATCGGGCTAGCGGGGAAGAGACCCAGTACTTC | CASSYRASGEETQYF
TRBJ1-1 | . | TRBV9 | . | TGTGCCAGCAGCGTAGAGCCACATATATACATGAACACTGAAGCTTTCTTT | CASSVEPHIYMNTEAFF
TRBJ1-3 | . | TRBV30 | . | TGTGCCTGGAGATGGATCTCTGGAAACACCATATATTTT | CAWRWISGNTIYF
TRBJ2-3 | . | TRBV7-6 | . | TGTGCCAGCAGCTTAGGTCTGGGGGGAGATACGCAGTATTTT | CASSLGLGGDTQYF
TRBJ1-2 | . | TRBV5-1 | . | TGCGCCAGCAGCTTGAGGGAAGACTATGGCTACACCTTC | CASSLREDYGYTF
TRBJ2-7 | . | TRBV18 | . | TGTGCCAGCTCAAGAAACGGACAAGGGAGCTCCTACGAGCAGTACTTC | CASSRNGQGSSYEQYF
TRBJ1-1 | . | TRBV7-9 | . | TGTGCCAGCAGCTTAGAGGCAGGGGTCCCCAAGGGCGCTTTCTTT | CASSLEAGVPKGAFF
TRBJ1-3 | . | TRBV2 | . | TGTGCCAGCAGAACGCAGGGGATGACTGGAAACACCATATATTTT | CASRTQGMTGNTIYF
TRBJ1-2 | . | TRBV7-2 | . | TGTGCCAGCAGCTTAACGGCGCTCTATGGCTACACCTTC | CASSLTALYGYTF
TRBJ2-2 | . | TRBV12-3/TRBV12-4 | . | TGTGCCAGCAGTAGAGGAGGGGAGCTGTTTTTT | CASSRGGELFF
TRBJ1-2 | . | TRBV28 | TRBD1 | TGTGCCAGCAGTTTAGGAACAGGGGGCAACTATGGCTACACCTTC | CASSLGTGGNYGYTF
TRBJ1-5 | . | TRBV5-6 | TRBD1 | TGTGCCAGCAGCCTCTGGGACAGGGGGCAATATCAGCCCCAGCATTTT | CASSLWDRGQYQPQHF
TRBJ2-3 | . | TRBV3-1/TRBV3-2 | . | TGTGCCAGCAGCCAAAGTCCCCGCTCTATTTTATCGTGGTATTTT | CASSQSPRSILSWYF
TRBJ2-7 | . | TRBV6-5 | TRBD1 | TGTGCCAGCAGAAGGACAGGGTGGGAGCAGTACTTC | CASRRTGWEQYF
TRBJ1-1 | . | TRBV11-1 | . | TGTGCCAGCAGCCCTGGCTTATGGCACATGAACACTGAAGCTTTCTTT | CASSPGLWHMNTEAFF